These 20 T cell receptor beta chains originate from one sample sequenced in a study of OX40 agonist ivuxolimab in advanced cancers. The data were produced by immunoSEQ multiplex PCR, yet TCRdb's version contains in-frame clones alone and is incomplete. The table includes about 78,000 clones, around nine tenths detected once. This specimen consisted of CD4+ or CD8+ T cells sorted from blood, obtained in a trial of the OX40 agonist ivuxolimab. These receptors were obtained from an adult with an advanced solid tumor such as melanoma, head and neck, liver or kidney cancer.

The V gene is TRBV19, the J gene TRBJ1-5; maybe TRBD1 (6 bases). The length of the CDR3 is 16 residues. CDR1 and CDR2 (germline): LNHDA, SQIVND (reference sequence). V was clipped by 7 bases and J by 3 bases, with 19 bases between them. In DNA form, the CDR3 reads TGTGCCAGTACTGCCGGGCCGGACAGAAACAATCAGCCCCAGCATTTT. The encoded protein is CASTAGPDRNNQPQHF. The whole variable domain, filled in from reference TRBV19 and TRBJ1-5, reads DGGITQSPKYLFRKEGQNVTLSCEQNLNHDAMYWYRQDPGQGLRLIYYSQIVNDFQKGDIAEGYSVSREKKESFPLTVTSAQKNPTAFYLCASTAGPDRNNQPQHFGDGTRLSIL.

The chain carries TRBV5-1 and TRBJ2-5, with a weak D call TRBD1 (6 bases). CDR1 is SGHRS, CDR2 YFSETQ, per germline. Trimming removed 5 bases at V and 5 bases at J, with 16 bases between. The CDR3 extends over 14 amino acids. In DNA form, the CDR3 reads TGCGCCAGCAGTCCAGGGGTAGGGAAGGAGACCCAGTACTTC. Encoded protein: CASSPGVGKETQYF.

The V and J genes are TRBV27 and TRBJ1-3, with D perhaps TRBD1 (6 bases). The ends were cut back, 8 bases at V and 0 bases at J, with 14 bases in the middle. CDR3 size: 15 residues. Germline V lookup: CDR1 MNHEY, CDR2 SMNVEV (reference sequence). CDR3 sequence: CASRGAEGSGNTIYF. Here the CDR3 DNA reads TGTGCCAGCCGGGGGGCAGAGGGCTCTGGAAACACCATATATTTT.

J is TRBJ2-4 and V is TRBV4-2; the match to TRBD2 covers 7 bases. J was trimmed by 16 bases and V by 5 bases; bases with no gene match: 14. Per germline, CDR1 LGHNA and CDR2 YNFKEQ. The CDR3 spans 13 residues. CDR3 sequence: CASSGAGEGRAYF. The CDR3 DNA sequence: TGTGCCAGCAGCGGCGCGGGGGAGGGGAGGGCTTACTTC.

The rearrangement uses TRBV5-1 and TRBJ2-5, with 7 bases lining up with TRBD1. The length of the CDR3 is 15 residues. The V gene's germline CDR1 is SGHRS and CDR2 YFSETQ. V gave up 4 bases and J gave up 1 base; unmatched junction bases: 7. The CDR3: CASSDPGGSQETQYF. The CDR3 nucleotides read TGCGCCAGCAGCGACCCAGGGGGTTCCCAAGAGACCCAGTACTTC.

This clone was seen a single time. This rearrangement joins TRBV7-9 to TRBJ2-7; D gene ambiguous. Trimming took off 1 base at V and 7 bases at J, with 11 bases between the two ends. The germline CDR1 and CDR2 sequences are SEHNR and FQNEAQ (reference sequence). The CDR3 length is 13 residues. The CDR3 DNA sequence: TGTGCCAGCAGCTTAGTTACTGTAGCAGAGCAGTACTTC. Translated, it gives CASSLVTVAEQYF.

The genes are TRBV5-1 and TRBJ1-4, with 9 bases that match TRBD1. The V gene end was trimmed by 4 bases and the J gene end by 5 bases; junction bases not matched to a gene: 6. The germline V gene has CDR1 SGHRS and CDR2 YFSETQ. This CDR3 comprises 15 residues. The CDR3 loop reads CASSPGGTGNEKLFF. In DNA form, the CDR3 reads TGCGCCAGCAGCCCTGGAGGGACAGGGAATGAAAAACTGTTTTTT.

This clone was seen a single time. This sequence joins TRBV5-4 and TRBJ2-3; D unresolved. V shed 0 bases and J shed 4 bases, with 6 bases lying between them. This CDR3 is built from 13 residues. Per germline, CDR1 SGHNT and CDR2 YYREEE (reference sequence). CDR3 sequence: CASSLEQSDTQYF. As DNA, the CDR3 is TGTGCCAGCAGCTTGGAACAATCAGATACGCAGTATTTT. Full variable domain (remainder filled in from reference TRBV5-4 and TRBJ2-3): ETGVTQSPTHLIKTRGQQVTLRCSSQSGHNTVSWYQQALGQGPQFIFQYYREEENGRGNFPPRFSGLQFPNYSSELNVNALELDDSALYLCASSLEQSDTQYFGPGTRLTVL.

The chain uses TRBV5-1 and TRBJ2-5; 7 bases agree with TRBD1. In germline, CDR1 is SGHRS, CDR2 YFSETQ. Trimming took 0 bases from V and 5 from J; bases not matched to a gene: 4. This CDR3 has 14 residues. CDR3 DNA sequence: TGCGCCAGCAGCTTGGAGGGGGCAGGGGAGACCCAGTACTTC. It codes for CASSLEGAGETQYF.

The chain couples TRBV2 to TRBJ2-1; the match to TRBD2 covers 10 bases. The CDR3 has 15 amino acids. Per germline, CDR1 SNHLY and CDR2 FYNNEI. J gave up 5 bases and V 4 bases, and 5 bases lay outside the gene matches. This CDR3 is CASSVELAGNNEQFF. CDR3 bases: TGTGCCAGCAGTGTAGAACTAGCGGGGAACAATGAGCAGTTCTTC.

This clone has just one count. The chain recombines TRBV7-8 with TRBJ2-1; perhaps TRBD2 as D (6 bases). The V gene lost 8 bases and the J gene lost 5 bases, with 22 bases spanning the gap. The CDR3 loop spans 16 amino acids. Germline-derived CDR1 and CDR2 are SGHVS and FQNEAQ. The DNA for the CDR3 is TGTGCCAGCGACCCGGGGGAGTTAGTTTTCGACAATGAGCAGTTCTTC. Its protein product is CASDPGELVFDNEQFF. Drawing the rest from reference TRBV7-8 and TRBJ2-1, the complete variable domain is GAGVSQSPRYKVAKRGQDVALRCDPISGHVSLFWYQQALGQGPEFLTYFQNEAQLDKSGLPSDRFFAERPEGSVSTLKIQRTQQEDSAVYLCASDPGELVFDNEQFFGPGTRLTVL.

The genes are TRBV6-5 and TRBJ1-5; D gene unclear. V gave up 2 bases and J gave up 4 bases, with 3 bases separating them. CDR3 length equals 12 residues. From germline, CDR1 is MNHEY and CDR2 SVGAGI. The CDR3 sequence: CASSYMNQPQHF. DNA for the CDR3: TGTGCCAGCAGTTACATGAATCAGCCCCAGCATTTT.

The chain recombines TRBV4-1 with TRBJ2-5, with TRBD2 identical over 11 bases. The tail of the sequence fits TRBJ2-7 better, so the J call may be wrong. Germline V gene lookup returns CDR1 MGHRA and CDR2 YSYEKL. This CDR3 contains 15 residues. The CDR3 spells CASSQVASGRYEQYF. In DNA form, the CDR3 reads TGCGCCAGCAGCCAAGTGGCTAGCGGGAGGTACGAGCAGTACTTC.

DNA for the CDR3: TGCGCCAGCAGCAGGGACTTTAACTATGGCTACACCTTC. Its protein is CASSRDFNYGYTF. The chain combines TRBV5-1 with TRBJ1-2, with D possibly TRBD1 on 5 matching bases. The CDR3 is 13 residues long. CDR1 and CDR2 (germline): SGHRS, YFSETQ. Trimming removed 4 bases at V and 1 base at J, with 8 bases between.

This clone was observed a single time. The V call is TRBV27, the J call TRBJ2-5; D gene unclear. The CDR3 length is 11 residues. The germline gives CDR1 MNHEY, CDR2 SMNVEV (reference sequence). The V end was cut by 5 bases, the J end by 2 bases, with 3 bases between. CDR3 DNA: TGTGCCAGCAGTGCACAAGAGACCCAGTACTTC. Protein product: CASSAQETQYF.

The chain carries TRBV10-3 and TRBJ2-3; 9 positions agree with TRBD1. Trimming took 6 bases from V and 0 from J; bases not matched to a gene: 13. The CDR3 has 18 residues. Per the germline V gene, CDR1 is ENHRY and CDR2 is SYGVKD. CDR3 DNA: TGTGCCATCAGCCCCGGGACAGGGCCCTACCTAAGCACAGATACGCAGTATTTT. Its protein product is CAISPGTGPYLSTDTQYF.

V and J are TRBV5-1 and TRBJ2-3; D gene ambiguous. From germline, CDR1 is SGHRS and CDR2 YFSETQ. Between the trimmed V and J ends, which lost 2 bases and 0 bases, there was a span of 1 base. CDR3 length: 12 residues. The CDR3: CASSFSTDTQYF. DNA of the CDR3: TGCGCCAGCAGCTTCAGCACAGATACGCAGTATTTT.

This chain joins TRBV4-1 and TRBJ2-1; TRBD2 matches at 9 bases. Trimming removed 2 bases from V and 4 bases from J; junction bases left unmatched: 9. CDR1 is MGHRA, CDR2 YSYEKL, per germline. The CDR3 runs 17 residues. The CDR3: CASSQQSGLAGYNEQFF. The CDR3 DNA reads TGCGCCAGCAGCCAACAGTCAGGGCTAGCGGGATACAATGAGCAGTTCTTC.

This clone was seen just once. V and J are TRBV27 and TRBJ1-6; D uncertain. V was trimmed by 3 bases and J by 7 bases, leaving 16 bases between them. The CDR3 sequence is 16 residues long. CDR1 and CDR2 (germline): MNHEY, SMNVEV (reference sequence). CDR3 residues: CASSFMGYNGNSPLHF. Here the CDR3 DNA reads TGTGCCAGCAGTTTTATGGGGTATAATGGGAATTCACCCCTCCACTTT.

CDR3 nucleotides: TGTGCCAGTAGCATGGGGACAGGGAAGAGGAGCACCGGGGAGCTGTTTTTT. Translated: CASSMGTGKRSTGELFF. The genes are TRBV19 and TRBJ2-2; 9 nucleotides line up with TRBD1. With 6 bases clipped from V and 4 bases from J, the junction kept 12 bases outside the gene matches. CDR3 length: 17 residues. Germline V gene lookup returns CDR1 LNHDA and CDR2 SQIVND (reference sequence).